Sequencing of this T cell receptor beta chain was carried out in a study of blood T cell repertoires in COVID-19. Study context: Some COVID-19 samples were acute and others convalescent; all came from the United States, Italy and Spain. In each case, the material was cDNA or gDNA derived from T cells, B-cell-depleted T cells, or PBMCs.

Some clones are missing from TCRdb's copy, which holds only in-frame ones; the method was immunoSEQ multiplex PCR. The top ten hold around 2.6% of the sample, which has 260,000 or so clones, roughly 89% seen once. The ends lost 2 bases at V and 1 base at J; junction bases unmatched: 4. This CDR3 region has 16 residues. CDR1 and CDR2 from the germline V gene are SGHNT and YENEEA. Those who participated ranged in age from about 18 to 95 years and resided in 20 to 25 US areas. This receptor was taken from a woman in her twenties or thirties with acute COVID-19. Sequencing was performed on PBMCs or T cells enriched from blood (not recorded which). This chain joins TRBV11-3 and TRBJ2-3; 9 bases match TRBD1. The CDR3 is CASSLHTGGGTDTQYF. Here the CDR3 DNA reads TGTGCCAGCAGCTTACACACAGGGGGCGGCACAGATACGCAGTATTTT.